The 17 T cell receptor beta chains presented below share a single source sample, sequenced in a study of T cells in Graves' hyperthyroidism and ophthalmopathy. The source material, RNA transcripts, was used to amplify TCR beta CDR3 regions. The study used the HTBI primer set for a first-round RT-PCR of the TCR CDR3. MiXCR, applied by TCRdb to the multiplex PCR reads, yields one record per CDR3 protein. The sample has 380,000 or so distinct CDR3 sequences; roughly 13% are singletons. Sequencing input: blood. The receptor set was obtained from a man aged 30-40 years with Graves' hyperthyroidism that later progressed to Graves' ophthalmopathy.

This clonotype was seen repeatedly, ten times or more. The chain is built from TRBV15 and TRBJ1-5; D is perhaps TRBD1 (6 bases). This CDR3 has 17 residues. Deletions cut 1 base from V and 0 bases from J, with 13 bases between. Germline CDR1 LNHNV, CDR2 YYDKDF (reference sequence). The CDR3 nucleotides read TGTGCCACCAGCAGAGGGGGGGGCCGCTATAGCAATCAGCCCCAGCATTTT. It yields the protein CATSRGGGRYSNQPQHF.

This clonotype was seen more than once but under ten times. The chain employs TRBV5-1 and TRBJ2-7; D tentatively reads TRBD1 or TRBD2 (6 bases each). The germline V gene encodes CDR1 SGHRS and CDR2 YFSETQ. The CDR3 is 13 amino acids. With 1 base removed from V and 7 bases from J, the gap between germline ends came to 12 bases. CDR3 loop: CASSLSGAKEQYF. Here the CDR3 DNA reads TGCGCCAGCAGCTTGTCGGGGGCGAAAGAGCAGTACTTC.

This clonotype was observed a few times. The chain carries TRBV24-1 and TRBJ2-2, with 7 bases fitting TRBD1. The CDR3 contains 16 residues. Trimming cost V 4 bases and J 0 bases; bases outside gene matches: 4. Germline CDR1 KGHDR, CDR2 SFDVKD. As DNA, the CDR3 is TGTGCCACCAGTGACCCCGGGACAGCGAACACCGGGGAGCTGTTTTTT. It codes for CATSDPGTANTGELFF.

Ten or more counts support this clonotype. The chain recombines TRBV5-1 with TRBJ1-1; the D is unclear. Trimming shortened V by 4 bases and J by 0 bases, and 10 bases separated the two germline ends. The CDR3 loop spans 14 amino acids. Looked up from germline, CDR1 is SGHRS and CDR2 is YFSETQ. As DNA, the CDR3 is TGCGCCAGCAGCCTTGACGCCCTGAACACTGAAGCTTTCTTT. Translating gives CASSLDALNTEAFF.

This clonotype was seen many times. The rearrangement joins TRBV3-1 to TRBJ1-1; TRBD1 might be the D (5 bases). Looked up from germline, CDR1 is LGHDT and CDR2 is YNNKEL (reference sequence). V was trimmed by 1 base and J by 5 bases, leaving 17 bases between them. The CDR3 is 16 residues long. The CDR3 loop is CASSQVFGDPWTEAFF. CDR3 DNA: TGTGCCAGCAGCCAAGTTTTCGGGGACCCGTGGACTGAAGCTTTCTTT.

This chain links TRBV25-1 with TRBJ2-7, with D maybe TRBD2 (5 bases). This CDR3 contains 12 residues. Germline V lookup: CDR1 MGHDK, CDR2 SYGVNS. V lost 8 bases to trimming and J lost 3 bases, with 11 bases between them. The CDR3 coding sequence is TGTGCCAGCGAGGGCAGTTACTACGAGCAGTACTTC. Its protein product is CASEGSYYEQYF.

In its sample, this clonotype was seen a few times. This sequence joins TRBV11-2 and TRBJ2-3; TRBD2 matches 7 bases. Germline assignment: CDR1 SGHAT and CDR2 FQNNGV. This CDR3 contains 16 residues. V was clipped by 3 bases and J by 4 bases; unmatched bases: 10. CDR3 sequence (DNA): TGTGCCAGCAGCTTTAGTAGTGGGGGGGGGGCAGATACGCAGTATTTT. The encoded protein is CASSFSSGGGADTQYF.

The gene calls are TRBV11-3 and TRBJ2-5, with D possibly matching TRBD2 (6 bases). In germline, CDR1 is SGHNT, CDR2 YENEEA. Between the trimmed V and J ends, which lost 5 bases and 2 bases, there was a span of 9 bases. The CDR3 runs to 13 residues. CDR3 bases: TGTGCCAGCAGCAACGGACTACAAGAGACCCAGTACTTC. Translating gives CASSNGLQETQYF.

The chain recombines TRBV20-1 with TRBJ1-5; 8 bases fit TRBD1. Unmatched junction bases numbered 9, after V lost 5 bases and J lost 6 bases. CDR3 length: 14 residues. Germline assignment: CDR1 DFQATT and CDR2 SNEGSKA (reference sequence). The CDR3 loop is CSASPQGAIQPQHF. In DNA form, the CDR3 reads TGCAGTGCTTCACCCCAGGGGGCGATTCAGCCCCAGCATTTT.

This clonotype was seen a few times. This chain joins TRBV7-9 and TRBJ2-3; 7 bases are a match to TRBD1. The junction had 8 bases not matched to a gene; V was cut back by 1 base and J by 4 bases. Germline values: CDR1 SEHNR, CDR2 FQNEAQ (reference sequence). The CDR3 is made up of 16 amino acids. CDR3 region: CASSLGTGQESDTQYF. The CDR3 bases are TGTGCCAGCAGCTTAGGGACTGGACAGGAGTCAGATACGCAGTATTTT.

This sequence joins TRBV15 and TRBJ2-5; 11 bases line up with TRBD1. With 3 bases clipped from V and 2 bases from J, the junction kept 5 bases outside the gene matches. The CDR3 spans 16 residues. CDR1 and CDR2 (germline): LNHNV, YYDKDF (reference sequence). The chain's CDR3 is CATSRPGTGGQETQYF. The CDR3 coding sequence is TGTGCCACCAGCAGGCCTGGGACAGGGGGACAAGAGACCCAGTACTTC.

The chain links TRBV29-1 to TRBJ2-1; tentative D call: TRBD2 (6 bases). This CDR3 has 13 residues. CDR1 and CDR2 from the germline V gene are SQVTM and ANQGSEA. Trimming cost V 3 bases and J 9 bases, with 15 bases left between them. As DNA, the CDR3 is TGCAGCGTTGATGGACTACACGCAGCTGAGCAGTTCTTC. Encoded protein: CSVDGLHAAEQFF.

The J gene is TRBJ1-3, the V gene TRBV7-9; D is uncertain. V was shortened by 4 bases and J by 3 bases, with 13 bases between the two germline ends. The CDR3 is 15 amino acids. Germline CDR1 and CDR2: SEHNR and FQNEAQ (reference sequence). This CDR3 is CASSSRGWVGNTIYF. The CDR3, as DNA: TGTGCCAGCAGCTCCCGGGGATGGGTTGGAAACACCATATATTTT.

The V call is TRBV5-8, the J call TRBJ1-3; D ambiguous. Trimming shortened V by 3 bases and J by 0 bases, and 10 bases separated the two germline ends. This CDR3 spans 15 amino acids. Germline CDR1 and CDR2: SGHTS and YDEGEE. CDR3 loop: CASSSTSLSGNTIYF. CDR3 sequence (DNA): TGTGCCAGCAGCTCTACATCCCTCTCTGGAAACACCATATATTTT.

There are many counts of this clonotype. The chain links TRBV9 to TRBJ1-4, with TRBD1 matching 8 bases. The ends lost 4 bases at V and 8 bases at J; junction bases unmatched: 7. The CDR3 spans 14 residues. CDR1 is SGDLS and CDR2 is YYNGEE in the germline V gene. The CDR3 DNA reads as TGTGCCAGCAGCATTGACAGGGGCGGCGAAAAACTGTTTTTT. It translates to CASSIDRGGEKLFF. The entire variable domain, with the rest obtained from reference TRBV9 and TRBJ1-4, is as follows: DSGVTQTPKHLITATGQRVTLRCSPRSGDLSVYWYQQSLDQGLQFLIQYYNGEERAKGNILERFSAQQFPDLHSELNLSSLELGDSALYFCASSIDRGGEKLFFGSGTQLSVL.

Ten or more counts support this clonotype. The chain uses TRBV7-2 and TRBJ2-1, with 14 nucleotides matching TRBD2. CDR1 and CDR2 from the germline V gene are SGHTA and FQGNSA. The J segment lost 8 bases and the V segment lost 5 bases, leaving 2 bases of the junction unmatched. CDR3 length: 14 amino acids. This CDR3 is CASSLGLAGDEQFF. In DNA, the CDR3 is TGTGCCAGCAGCCTGGGACTAGCGGGGGATGAGCAGTTCTTC.

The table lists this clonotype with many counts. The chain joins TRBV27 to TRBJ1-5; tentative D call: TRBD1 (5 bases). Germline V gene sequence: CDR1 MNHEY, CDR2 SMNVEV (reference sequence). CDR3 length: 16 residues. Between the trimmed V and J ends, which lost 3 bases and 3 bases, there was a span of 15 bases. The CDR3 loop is CASSFQGRDANQPQHF. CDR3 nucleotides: TGTGCCAGCAGTTTTCAGGGCAGGGACGCCAATCAGCCCCAGCATTTT.